This T cell receptor (beta chain) was documented in a study of shared clonotypes between healthy human individuals. V dropped 2 bases and J dropped 10; count of bases not matched to a gene: 8. The CDR3 is 16 residues long. Germline V CDR1 and CDR2: LGHNA, YNFKEQ. Some clones are missing from TCRdb's copy, which holds only in-frame ones; the method was immunoSEQ multiplex PCR. The sample includes 850,000 to 1,100,000 clones, 70% to 85% of them seen just once. Caucasian adults residing in Nashville, Tennessee made up all the donors. Study-wide results and caveats: In a handful of donors, about 5% of naive CD4 clonotypes appeared in common.

As regards this clone: Antigen specificity is unknown.

V usage is TRBV4-2 and J usage is TRBJ2-1; 13 nucleotides agree with TRBD2. The sequenced material came from memory CD4+ T cells from PBMCs. Indicated subset: CD45RA-negative fraction. The TCR sequence derives from a man aged 18 to 30 in good health. Some clones in this sample may be carry-over from other donors' samples. Here the CDR3 reads CASSQQLAGGSEEQFF. The CDR3, as DNA: TGTGCCAGCAGCCAACAACTAGCGGGAGGGTCAGAGGAGCAGTTCTTC.